This TCR beta chain was documented in a study of T cell responses to AZD1222 COVID-19 vaccine. General study points: An increase in Spike-specific TCR breadth and depth was observed after two AZD1222 doses. Variant regions that are unmutated are reportedly the target of nearly half of spike-specific TCRs. CD4 TCRs associated with vaccination spanned spike, dominating at 160-218 and 743-854. Most donors were white British, females outnumbered males, and clonal diversity was possibly underestimated.

Comment on this clone: Its antigen is still unknown.

The assay was immunoSEQ multiplex PCR, and TCRdb's table has in-frame clones only and misses some. The top ten hold about 1.1% of the sample, which has roughly 150,000 clones, about 91% seen once. The CDR3 runs 14 residues. V lost 3 bases, J lost 7 bases, and 8 bases stayed unmatched. Germline lookup yields CDR1 MGHRA and CDR2 YSYEKL. This TCR derives from an adult who received the AZD1222 COVID-19 vaccine. The rearrangement joins TRBV4-1 to TRBJ1-1; 7 bases are a match to TRBD1. Specimen: peripheral blood, collected 28 days after the second AZD1222 dose. CDR3 sequence reads: CASSHLPGDSEAFF. CDR3 nucleotides: TGCGCCAGCAGCCATCTTCCTGGGGACAGTGAAGCTTTCTTT.